These 17 T cell receptor beta chains share one sample of origin, sequenced in a study of T cells in Graves' hyperthyroidism and ophthalmopathy. Researchers amplified the TCR beta CDR3 regions from RNA transcripts. In the first-round RT-PCR of the TCR CDR3, the HTBI primer set was used. TCRdb recomputed calls from the multiplex PCR reads with MiXCR, one row per CDR3 protein. The sample carries 450,000 to 550,000 distinct CDR3 sequences, approximately 25% recorded once. Sequencing was performed on blood. The receptors derive from a woman under 40 with Graves' ophthalmopathy.

Concerning this clonotype: A much more abundant neighbour one base away suggests this may be a read error. This chain joins TRBV7-9 and TRBJ2-7; maybe TRBD2 (6 bases). CDR1 and CDR2 from the germline V gene are SEHNR and FQNEAQ (reference sequence). This CDR3 has 15 amino acids. Trimming left V 5 bases short and J 3 bases short, with 17 bases between. The CDR3 bases are TGTGCCAGCAGCCCCGGGGGAGGCGGGGACTACGAGCAGTACTTC. This translates into CASSPGGGGDYEQYF.

The rearrangement uses TRBV20-1 and TRBJ2-7, with a possible D match to TRBD1 (6 bases). CDR1 is DFQATT, CDR2 SNEGSKA, per germline (reference sequence). The CDR3 has 11 amino acids. The CDR3 sequence: CTAGASYEQYF. The CDR3 region has the DNA TGCACGGCAGGGGCCTCCTACGAGCAGTACTTC.

This clonotype was counted only a few times. This chain connects TRBV11-2 to TRBJ2-2; TRBD2 matches 7 bases. The germline gives CDR1 SGHAT, CDR2 FQNNGV. V trimming: 0 bases; J trimming: 3 bases; junction bases outside the gene matches: 4. This CDR3 is built from 16 residues. The CDR3 sequence is CASSLDAGAHTGELFF. Here the CDR3 DNA reads TGTGCCAGCAGCTTAGACGCGGGAGCCCACACCGGGGAGCTGTTTTTT.

This clonotype was seen at least ten times. The DNA for the CDR3 is TGTGCCAGCAGCCATCTAGGGAGTTCGACGTTGAACACTGAAGCTTTCTTT. It encodes CASSHLGSSTLNTEAFF. The chain uses TRBV11-1 and TRBJ1-1; D not resolved. The length of the CDR3 is 17 residues. V was cut by 5 bases and J by 0 bases, with 19 bases left in between. Germline V lookup: CDR1 SGHAT, CDR2 FQDESV (reference sequence).

This rearrangement joins TRBV11-1 to TRBJ1-2, with 8 bases that match TRBD1. CDR3 length equals 16 residues. With V trimmed by 1 base and J by 6 bases, 10 bases remained unmatched. Looked up from germline, CDR1 is SGHAT and CDR2 is FQDESV (reference sequence). CDR3 DNA: TGTGCCAGCAGCTTAGTGATCCCGGGACAGGACAATGGCTACACCTTC. Amino acid sequence: CASSLVIPGQDNGYTF.

The chain is built from TRBV20-1 and TRBJ2-5; TRBD2 is a possible D gene (6 bases). CDR1 DFQATT and CDR2 SNEGSKA come from the germline V gene (reference sequence). Trimming took off 1 base at V and 4 bases at J, with 19 bases between the two ends. This CDR3 contains 16 residues. CDR3 in amino acids: CSARAGDRDPLETQYF. The CDR3 DNA follows: TGCAGTGCTAGAGCGGGAGATCGGGATCCGCTAGAGACCCAGTACTTC.

The chain combines TRBV7-9 with TRBJ1-2; D unresolved. Trimming cost V 3 bases and J 6 bases, with 11 bases left between them. The germline gives CDR1 SEHNR, CDR2 FQNEAQ (reference sequence). The CDR3 runs to 13 residues. The chain's CDR3 is CASSLRFSDGYTF. CDR3 nucleotides: TGTGCCAGCAGCTTGAGGTTTAGCGATGGCTACACCTTC.

Many counts were recorded for this clonotype. J is TRBJ1-3 and V is TRBV15, with TRBD1 as a possible D gene (5 bases). V was trimmed by 5 bases and J by 5 bases, leaving 19 bases between them. The CDR3 runs 16 residues. Per germline, CDR1 LNHNV and CDR2 YYDKDF (reference sequence). For the CDR3, the DNA is TGTGCCACCAGCCAGCTGTCGGTGGGGGGGAGAAACACCATATATTTT. Amino acid sequence: CATSQLSVGGRNTIYF.

This clonotype was detected ten times or more. This chain's CDR3 is CASSPGLTYEQYF. DNA for the CDR3: TGTGCCAGCAGCCCGGGACTCACCTACGAGCAGTACTTC. V usage is TRBV6-1 and J usage is TRBJ2-7; maybe TRBD2 (6 bases). From germline, CDR1 is MNHNS and CDR2 SASEGT. Trimming removed 6 bases at V and 2 bases at J, with 11 bases between. The CDR3 covers 13 residues.

The chain uses TRBV28 and TRBJ1-5; tentatively, D is TRBD1 (6 bases). Germline loops: CDR1 MDHEN, CDR2 SYDVKM. The CDR3 covers 15 residues. V lost 7 bases and J lost 1, with 14 bases in between. CDR3: CASILGGLSNQPQHF. As DNA, the CDR3 is TGTGCCAGCATATTAGGGGGTTTGAGCAATCAGCCCCAGCATTTT.

There are many counts of this clonotype. The V call is TRBV28, the J call TRBJ1-2; D perhaps matches TRBD1 (5 bases). V lost 6 bases, J lost 6 bases, and 11 bases lay in between. The CDR3 totals 12 residues. CDR1 and CDR2 (germline): MDHEN, SYDVKM. CDR3 bases: TGTGCCAGCAGCCTGGGGGATCATGGCTACACCTTC. This codes for CASSLGDHGYTF.

The chain joins TRBV19 to TRBJ2-5; D uncertain. V lost 2 bases to trimming and J lost 1 base, with 5 bases between them. Germline V gene lookup returns CDR1 LNHDA and CDR2 SQIVND (reference sequence). This CDR3 spans 13 amino acids. The chain's CDR3 is CASSIKIQETQYF. In nucleotides, the CDR3 is TGTGCCAGTAGTATAAAGATCCAAGAGACCCAGTACTTC.

This clonotype was observed at least ten times. The gene calls are TRBV29-1 and TRBJ1-2; no firm D call. V was shortened by 7 bases and J by 1 base, with 7 bases between the two germline ends. Germline V gene data show CDR1 as SQVTM and CDR2 as ANQGSEA. This CDR3 region has 11 residues. CDR3 in amino acids: CSEYSNYGYTF. The CDR3 coding sequence is TGCAGCGAGTACAGTAACTATGGCTACACCTTC.

The rearrangement uses TRBV9 and TRBJ2-5, with no clear D. Trimming took 0 bases from V and 5 from J, leaving 5 bases between them. This CDR3 has 12 residues. Germline V lookup: CDR1 SGDLS, CDR2 YYNGEE. This CDR3 is CASSVDTETQYF. The DNA for the CDR3 is TGTGCCAGCAGCGTAGATACGGAGACCCAGTACTTC.

V is TRBV30 and J is TRBJ2-5, with 7 bases lining up with TRBD2. V shed 2 bases, J shed 5 bases, and the junction held 8 bases outside the gene matches. This CDR3 spans 14 amino acids. Germline V gene data show CDR1 as GTSNPN and CDR2 as SVGIG (reference sequence). The CDR3 nucleotides are TGTGCCTGGAGTATCTCGACCGGGAGGGAGACCCAGTACTTC. It codes for CAWSISTGRETQYF.

This chain uses TRBV6-1 with TRBJ2-5; D not certain. In germline, CDR1 is MNHNS, CDR2 SASEGT. The length of the CDR3 is 18 residues. Trimming removed 6 bases from V and 2 bases from J, with 25 bases in between. DNA of the CDR3: TGTGCCAGCAGCCAAGAAAACATCGGCTATCCTTCTCAAGAGACCCAGTACTTC. Amino acids: CASSQENIGYPSQETQYF.

The chain combines TRBV20-1 with TRBJ1-5; D call uncertain. Between the trimmed V and J ends, which lost 5 bases and 3 bases, there was a span of 23 bases. The CDR3 sequence is 17 residues long. Germline CDR1 is DFQATT and CDR2 is SNEGSKA (reference sequence). The CDR3 sequence: CSADSDLPGSDNQPQHF. The CDR3 nucleotides are TGCAGTGCTGACTCTGACCTTCCGGGTTCGGACAATCAGCCCCAGCATTTT.